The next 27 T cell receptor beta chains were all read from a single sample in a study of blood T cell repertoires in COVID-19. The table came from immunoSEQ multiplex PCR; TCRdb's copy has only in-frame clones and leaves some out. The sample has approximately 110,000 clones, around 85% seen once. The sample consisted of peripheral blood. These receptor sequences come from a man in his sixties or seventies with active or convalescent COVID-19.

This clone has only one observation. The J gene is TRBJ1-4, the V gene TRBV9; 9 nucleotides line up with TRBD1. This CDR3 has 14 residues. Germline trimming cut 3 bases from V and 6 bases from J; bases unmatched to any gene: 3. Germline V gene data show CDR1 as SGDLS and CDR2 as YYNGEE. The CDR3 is CASSGGTGYEKLFF. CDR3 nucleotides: TGTGCCAGCAGCGGCGGGACAGGGTATGAAAAACTGTTTTTT.

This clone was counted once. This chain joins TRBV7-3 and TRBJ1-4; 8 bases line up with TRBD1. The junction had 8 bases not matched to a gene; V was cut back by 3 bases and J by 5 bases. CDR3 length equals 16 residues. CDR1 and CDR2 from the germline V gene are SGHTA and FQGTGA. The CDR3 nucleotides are TGTGCCAGCAGCTTTCAGACAGGGGACTCGAATGAAAAACTGTTTTTT. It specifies CASSFQTGDSNEKLFF.

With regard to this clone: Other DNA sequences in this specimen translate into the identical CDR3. The CDR3 reads CASSFGQGETQYF. Here the CDR3 DNA reads TGCGCCAGCAGCTTTGGACAGGGAGAGACCCAGTACTTC. V usage is TRBV5-1 and J usage is TRBJ2-5; 8 bases are shared with TRBD1. The V and J ends lost 2 bases and 4 bases, in that order; junction bases with no gene match: 1. Germline CDR1 SGHRS, CDR2 YFSETQ. The length of the CDR3 is 13 residues.

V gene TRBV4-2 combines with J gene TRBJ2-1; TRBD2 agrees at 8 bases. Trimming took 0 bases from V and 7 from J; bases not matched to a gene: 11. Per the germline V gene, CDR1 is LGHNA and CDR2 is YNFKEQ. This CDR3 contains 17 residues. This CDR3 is CASSQDPGTSIFNEQFF. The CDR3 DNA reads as TGTGCCAGCAGCCAAGATCCCGGGACTAGTATTTTTAATGAGCAGTTCTTC.

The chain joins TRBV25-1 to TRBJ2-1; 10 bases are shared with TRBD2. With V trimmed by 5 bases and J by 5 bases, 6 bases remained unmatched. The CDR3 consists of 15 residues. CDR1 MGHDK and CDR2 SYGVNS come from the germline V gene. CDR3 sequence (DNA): TGTGCCAGCAGTCCCCTAGCGGGAGCCGACAATGAGCAGTTCTTC. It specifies CASSPLAGADNEQFF.

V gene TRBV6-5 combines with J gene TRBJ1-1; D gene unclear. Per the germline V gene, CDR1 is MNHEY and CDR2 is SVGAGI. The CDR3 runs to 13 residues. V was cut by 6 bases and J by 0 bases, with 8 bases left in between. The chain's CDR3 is CASSNTVNTEAFF. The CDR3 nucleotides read TGTGCCAGCAGCAATACAGTGAACACTGAAGCTTTCTTT.

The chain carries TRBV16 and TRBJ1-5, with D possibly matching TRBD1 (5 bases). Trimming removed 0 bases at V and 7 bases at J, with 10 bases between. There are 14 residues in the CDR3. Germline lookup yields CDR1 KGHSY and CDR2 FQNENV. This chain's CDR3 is CASSQSWQGQPQHF. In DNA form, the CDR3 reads TGTGCCAGCAGCCAATCATGGCAGGGCCAGCCCCAGCATTTT.

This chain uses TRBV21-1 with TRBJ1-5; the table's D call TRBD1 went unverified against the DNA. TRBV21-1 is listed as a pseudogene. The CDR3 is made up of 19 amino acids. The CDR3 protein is CASSKILYPQDPQGQPQHF. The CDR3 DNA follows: TGTGCCAGCAGCAAAATCCTTTATCCACAGGACCCTCAGGGTCAGCCCCAGCATTTT.

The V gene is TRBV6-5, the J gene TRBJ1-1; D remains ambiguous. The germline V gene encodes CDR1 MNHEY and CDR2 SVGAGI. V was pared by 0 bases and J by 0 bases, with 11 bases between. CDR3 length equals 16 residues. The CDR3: CASSYSPQRLNTEAFF. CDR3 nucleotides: TGTGCCAGCAGTTACTCCCCACAGAGATTGAACACTGAAGCTTTCTTT.

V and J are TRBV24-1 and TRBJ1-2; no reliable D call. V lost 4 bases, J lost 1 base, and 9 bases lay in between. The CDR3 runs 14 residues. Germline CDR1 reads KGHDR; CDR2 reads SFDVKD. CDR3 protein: CATSDLLYNYGYTF. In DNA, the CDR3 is TGTGCCACCAGTGACCTCCTTTATAACTATGGCTACACCTTC.

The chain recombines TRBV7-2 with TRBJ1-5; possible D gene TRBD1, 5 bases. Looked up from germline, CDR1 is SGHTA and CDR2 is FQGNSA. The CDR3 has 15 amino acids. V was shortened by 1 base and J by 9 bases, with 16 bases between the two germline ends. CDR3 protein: CASSLGGRQGGPQHF. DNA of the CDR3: TGTGCCAGCAGCTTAGGCGGTCGGCAGGGCGGGCCCCAGCATTTT.

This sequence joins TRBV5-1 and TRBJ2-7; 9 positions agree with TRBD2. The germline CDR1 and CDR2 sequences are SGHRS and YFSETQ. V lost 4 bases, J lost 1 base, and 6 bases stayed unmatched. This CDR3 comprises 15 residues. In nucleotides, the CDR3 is TGCGCCAGCAGCCCCGGGACTAGCAATTCCTACGAGCAGTACTTC. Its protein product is CASSPGTSNSYEQYF.

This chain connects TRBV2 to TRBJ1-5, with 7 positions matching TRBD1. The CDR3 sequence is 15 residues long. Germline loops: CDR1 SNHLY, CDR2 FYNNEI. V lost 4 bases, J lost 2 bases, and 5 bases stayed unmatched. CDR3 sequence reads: CASSGQGDGNQPQHF. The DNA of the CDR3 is TGTGCCAGCAGTGGACAGGGCGATGGCAATCAGCCCCAGCATTTT.

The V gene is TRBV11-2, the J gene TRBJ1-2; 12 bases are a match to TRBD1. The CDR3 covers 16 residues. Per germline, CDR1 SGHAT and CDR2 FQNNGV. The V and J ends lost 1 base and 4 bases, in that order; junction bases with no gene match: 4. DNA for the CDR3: TGTGCCAGCAGCTTAGCCGGGACAGGGGGCGTCTATGGCTACACCTTC. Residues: CASSLAGTGGVYGYTF.

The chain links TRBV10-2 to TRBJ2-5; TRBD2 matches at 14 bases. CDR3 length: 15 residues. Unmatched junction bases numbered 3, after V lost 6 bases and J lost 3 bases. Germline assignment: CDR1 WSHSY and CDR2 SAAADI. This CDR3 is CASRGLAGVKETQYF. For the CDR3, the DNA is TGCGCCAGCAGGGGACTAGCGGGAGTAAAAGAGACCCAGTACTTC.

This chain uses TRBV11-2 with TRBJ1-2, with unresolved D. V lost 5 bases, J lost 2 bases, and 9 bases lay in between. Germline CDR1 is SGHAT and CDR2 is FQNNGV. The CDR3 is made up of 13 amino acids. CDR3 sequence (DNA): TGTGCCAGCAGCCCGGACTTGAACTATGGCTACACCTTC. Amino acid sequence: CASSPDLNYGYTF.

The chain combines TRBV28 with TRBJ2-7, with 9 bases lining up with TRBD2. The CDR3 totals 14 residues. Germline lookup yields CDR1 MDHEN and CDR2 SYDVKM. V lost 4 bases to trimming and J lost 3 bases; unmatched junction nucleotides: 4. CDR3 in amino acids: CASSSSGTIYEQYF. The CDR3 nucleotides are TGTGCCAGCAGTTCTAGCGGGACGATCTACGAGCAGTACTTC.

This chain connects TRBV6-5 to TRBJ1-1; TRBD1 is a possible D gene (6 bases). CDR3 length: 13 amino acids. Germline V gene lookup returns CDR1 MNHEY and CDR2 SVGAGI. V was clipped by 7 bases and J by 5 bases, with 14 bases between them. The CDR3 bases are TGTGCCAGCACCGACACAGGGAAAACTGAAGCTTTCTTT. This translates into CASTDTGKTEAFF.

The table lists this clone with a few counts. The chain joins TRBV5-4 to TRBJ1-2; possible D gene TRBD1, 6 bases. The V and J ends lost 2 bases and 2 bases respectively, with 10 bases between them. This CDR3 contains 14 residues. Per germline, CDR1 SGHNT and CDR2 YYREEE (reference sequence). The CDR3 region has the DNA TGTGCCAGCAGCTTAAGAACAGGGAACTATGGCTACACCTTC. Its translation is CASSLRTGNYGYTF.

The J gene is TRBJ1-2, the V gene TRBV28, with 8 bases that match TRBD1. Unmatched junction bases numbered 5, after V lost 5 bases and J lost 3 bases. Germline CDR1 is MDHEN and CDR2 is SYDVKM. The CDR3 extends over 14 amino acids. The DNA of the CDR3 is TGTGCCAGCAGTCCCGGACAGGGCGACTATGGCTACACCTTC. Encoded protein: CASSPGQGDYGYTF.

The CDR3 DNA reads TGTGCCAGCAGCTTAGGTTTCAGTCATGGGAACACCGGGGAGCTGTTTTTT. Protein product: CASSLGFSHGNTGELFF. This chain links TRBV7-9 with TRBJ2-2; D is ambiguous. This CDR3 region has 17 residues. V lost 1 base and J lost 1, with 13 bases in between. The germline CDR1 and CDR2 sequences are SEHNR and FQNEAQ (reference sequence).

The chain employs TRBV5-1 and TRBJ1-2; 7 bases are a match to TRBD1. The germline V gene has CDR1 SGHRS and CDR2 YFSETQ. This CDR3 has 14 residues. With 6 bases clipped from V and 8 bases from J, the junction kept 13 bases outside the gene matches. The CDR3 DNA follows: TGCGCCAGCACTATAGGGGGCTTCCCCCAGGGCTACACCTTC. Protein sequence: CASTIGGFPQGYTF. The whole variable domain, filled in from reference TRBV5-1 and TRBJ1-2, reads KAGVTQTPRYLIKTRGQQVTLSCSPISGHRSVSWYQQTPGQGLQFLFEYFSETQRNKGNFPGRFSGRQFSNSRSEMNVSTLELGDSALYLCASTIGGFPQGYTFGSGTRLTVV.

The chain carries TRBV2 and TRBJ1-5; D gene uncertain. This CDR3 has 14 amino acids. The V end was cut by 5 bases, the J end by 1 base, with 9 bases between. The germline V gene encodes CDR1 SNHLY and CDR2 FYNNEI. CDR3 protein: CASSRVQSNQPQHF. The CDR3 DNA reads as TGTGCCAGCAGTCGCGTTCAAAGCAATCAGCCCCAGCATTTT.

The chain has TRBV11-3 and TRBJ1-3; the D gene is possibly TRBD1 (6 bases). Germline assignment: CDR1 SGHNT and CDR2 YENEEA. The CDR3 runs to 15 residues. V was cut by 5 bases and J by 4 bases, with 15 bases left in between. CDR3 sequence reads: CASSHHTGTGNTIYF. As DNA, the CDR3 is TGTGCCAGCAGCCACCACACAGGGACGGGAAACACCATATATTTT.

In DNA form, the CDR3 reads TGTGCCAGCAGCTCGGGAGATACGCAGTATTTT. Protein product: CASSSGDTQYF. The V gene is TRBV5-4, the J gene TRBJ2-3; the D is unclear. There are 11 residues in the CDR3. Germline V gene lookup returns CDR1 SGHNT and CDR2 YYREEE (reference sequence). Between the trimmed V and J ends, which lost 3 bases and 5 bases, there was a span of 4 bases.

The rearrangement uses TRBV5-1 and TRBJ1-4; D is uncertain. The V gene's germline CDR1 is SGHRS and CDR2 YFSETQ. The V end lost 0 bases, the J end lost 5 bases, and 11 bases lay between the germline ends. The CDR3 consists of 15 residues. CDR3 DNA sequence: TGCGCCAGCAGCTTGGCCATAAGCCGGAATGAAAAACTGTTTTTT. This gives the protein CASSLAISRNEKLFF.

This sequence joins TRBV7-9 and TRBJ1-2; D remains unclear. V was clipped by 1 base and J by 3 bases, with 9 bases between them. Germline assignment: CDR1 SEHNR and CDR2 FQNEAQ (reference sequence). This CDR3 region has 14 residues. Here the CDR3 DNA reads TGTGCCAGCAGCTTAGTAGCCGGCCACTATGGCTACACCTTC. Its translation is CASSLVAGHYGYTF.